This T cell receptor beta chain was recorded in a study of early T cells in non-severe SARS-CoV-2 infection. There are a few counts of this clonotype. As yet, its antigen is unknown. The protocol attached unique molecular identifiers to individual cDNA molecules. TCRdb re-derived calls from the 5' RACE reads in MiXCR, one entry per CDR3 protein. The sample has 60,000 or so distinct CDR3 sequences, around 14% seen once. Trimming pared 1 base from V and 4 bases from J, leaving 7 bases between. The CDR3 totals 14 residues. Germline V CDR1 and CDR2: SGHDN, FVKESK. The study, taken as a whole, reports: VDJdb matching favored anti-spike CD8 responses, missing private and CD4 specificities.

The genes are TRBV14 and TRBJ2-2; D perhaps matches TRBD1 (5 bases). The TCR sequence derives from an adult who was a healthcare worker with PCR-confirmed SARS-CoV-2 infection or an uninfected control (not recorded which). The sequencing used whole blood, collected at baseline. Written as DNA, the CDR3 is TGTGCCAGCAGCCAAGGGACATTCACCGGGGAGCTGTTTTTT. Protein product: CASSQGTFTGELFF.